This entry features one T cell receptor beta chain sequence. The target antigen is unknown. One base away lies a much larger clone, so this may be a sequencing read error. This sample is part of a study of T cells in Graves' hyperthyroidism and ophthalmopathy. Points from the study as a whole: It was a median approximately 6.9 months before onset that the model predicted ophthalmopathy.

With V trimmed by 10 bases and J by 0 bases, 5 bases remained unmatched. CDR3 length equals 13 residues. Germline CDR1 SNHLY, CDR2 FYNNEI. Amplified regions were TCR beta CDR3 sequences from RNA transcripts. HTBI primers were the set used in a first-round RT-PCR of the TCR CDR3. TCRdb analysed the multiplex PCR reads with MiXCR anew, one entry per CDR3 protein. The top ten hold roughly an eighth of the sample, which has fewer than 500,000 distinct CDR3 sequences, roughly 14% seen once. The sample comprised blood. The rearrangement links TRBV2 to TRBJ1-1; 7 positions agree with TRBD1. The TCR originated in a young man with Graves' ophthalmopathy. CDR3 nucleotide sequence: TGTGCCATCGGGACAGCTGTGAACACTGAAGCTTTCTTT. Translation: CAIGTAVNTEAFF.